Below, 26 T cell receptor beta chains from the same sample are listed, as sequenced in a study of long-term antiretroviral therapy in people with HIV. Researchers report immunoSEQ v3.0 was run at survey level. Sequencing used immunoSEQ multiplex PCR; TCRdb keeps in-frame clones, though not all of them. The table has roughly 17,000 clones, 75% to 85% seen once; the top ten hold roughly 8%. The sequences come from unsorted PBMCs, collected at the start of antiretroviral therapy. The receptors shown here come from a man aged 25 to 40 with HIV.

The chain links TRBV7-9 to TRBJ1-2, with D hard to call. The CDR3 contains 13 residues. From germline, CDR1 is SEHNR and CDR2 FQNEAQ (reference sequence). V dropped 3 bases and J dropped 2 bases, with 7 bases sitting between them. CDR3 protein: CASSFDLNYGYTF. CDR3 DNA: TGTGCCAGCAGCTTTGACCTCAACTATGGCTACACCTTC.

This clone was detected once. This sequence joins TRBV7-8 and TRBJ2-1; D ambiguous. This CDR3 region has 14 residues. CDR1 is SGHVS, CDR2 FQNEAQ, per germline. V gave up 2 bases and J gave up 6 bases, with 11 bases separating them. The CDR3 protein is CASSLQARTNEQFF. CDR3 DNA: TGTGCCAGCAGCTTACAGGCCCGGACCAATGAGCAGTTCTTC.

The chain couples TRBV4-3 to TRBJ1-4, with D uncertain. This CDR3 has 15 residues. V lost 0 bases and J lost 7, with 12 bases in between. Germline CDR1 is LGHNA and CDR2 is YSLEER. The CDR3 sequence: CASSQDPAGREKLFF. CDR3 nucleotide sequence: TGCGCCAGCAGCCAAGATCCCGCGGGCCGTGAAAAACTGTTTTTT.

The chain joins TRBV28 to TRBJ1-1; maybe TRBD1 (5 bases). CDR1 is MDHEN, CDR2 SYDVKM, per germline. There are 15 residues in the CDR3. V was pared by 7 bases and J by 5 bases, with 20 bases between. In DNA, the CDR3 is TGTGCCAGCACCGAAGGGGTTTGGGGTGGAACTGAAGCTTTCTTT. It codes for CASTEGVWGGTEAFF.

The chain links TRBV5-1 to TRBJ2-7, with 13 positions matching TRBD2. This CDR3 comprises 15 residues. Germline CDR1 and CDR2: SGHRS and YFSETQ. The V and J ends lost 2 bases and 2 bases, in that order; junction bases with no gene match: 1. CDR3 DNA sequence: TGCGCCAGCAGCTTTGGACTAGCGGGAGCCTACGAGCAGTACTTC. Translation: CASSFGLAGAYEQYF.

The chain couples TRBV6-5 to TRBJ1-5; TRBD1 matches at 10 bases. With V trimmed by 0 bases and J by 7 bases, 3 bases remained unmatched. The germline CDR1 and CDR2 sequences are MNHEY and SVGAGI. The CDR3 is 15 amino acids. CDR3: CASSYSRTGGQPQHF. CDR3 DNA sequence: TGTGCCAGCAGTTACTCTAGGACAGGGGGACAGCCCCAGCATTTT.

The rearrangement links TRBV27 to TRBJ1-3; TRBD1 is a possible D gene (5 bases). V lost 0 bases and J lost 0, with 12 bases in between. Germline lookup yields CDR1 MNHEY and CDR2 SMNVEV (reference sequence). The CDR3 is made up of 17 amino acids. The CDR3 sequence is CASSLSGASFSGNTIYF. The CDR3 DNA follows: TGTGCCAGCAGTTTATCAGGGGCGTCCTTCTCTGGAAACACCATATATTTT.

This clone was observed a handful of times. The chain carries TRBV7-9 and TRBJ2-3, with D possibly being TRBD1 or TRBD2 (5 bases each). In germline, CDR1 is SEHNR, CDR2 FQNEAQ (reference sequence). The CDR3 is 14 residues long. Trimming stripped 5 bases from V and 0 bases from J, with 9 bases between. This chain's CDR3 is CASSPGLSTDTQYF. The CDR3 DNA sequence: TGTGCCAGCAGCCCGGGGCTCAGCACAGATACGCAGTATTTT.

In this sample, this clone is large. The chain's CDR3 is CASSITGIQSNQPQHF. The DNA of the CDR3 is TGTGCCAGTAGTATAACAGGGATTCAGAGCAATCAGCCCCAGCATTTT. The chain joins TRBV19 to TRBJ1-5; possible D gene TRBD1, 6 bases. The CDR3 length is 16 residues. V lost 2 bases to trimming and J lost 1 base, with 12 bases between them. Germline CDR1 reads LNHDA; CDR2 reads SQIVND (reference sequence). Full variable domain (missing parts from reference TRBV19 and TRBJ1-5): DGGITQSPKYLFRKEGQNVTLSCEQNLNHDAMYWYRQDPGQGLRLIYYSQIVNDFQKGDIAEGYSVSREKKESFPLTVTSAQKNPTAFYLCASSITGIQSNQPQHFGDGTRLSIL.

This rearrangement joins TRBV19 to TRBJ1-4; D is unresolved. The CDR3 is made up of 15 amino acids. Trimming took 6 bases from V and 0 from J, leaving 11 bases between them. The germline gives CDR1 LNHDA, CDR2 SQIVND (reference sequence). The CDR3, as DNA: TGTGCCAGTAGCCCATATGGATCAACTAATGAAAAACTGTTTTTT. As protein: CASSPYGSTNEKLFF.

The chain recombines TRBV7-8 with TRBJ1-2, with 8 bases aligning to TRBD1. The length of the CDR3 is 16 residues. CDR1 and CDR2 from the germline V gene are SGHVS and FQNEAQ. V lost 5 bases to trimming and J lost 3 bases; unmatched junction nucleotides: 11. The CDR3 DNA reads TGTGCCAGCAGCGGTTCTCGGGACAGGCACCACTATGGCTACACCTTC. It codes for CASSGSRDRHHYGYTF.

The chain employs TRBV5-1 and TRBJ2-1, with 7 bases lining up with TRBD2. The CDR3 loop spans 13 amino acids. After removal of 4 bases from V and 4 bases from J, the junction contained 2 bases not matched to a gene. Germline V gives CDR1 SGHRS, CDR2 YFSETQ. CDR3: CASSGGGYNEQFF. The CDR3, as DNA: TGCGCCAGCAGCGGGGGGGGGTACAATGAGCAGTTCTTC.

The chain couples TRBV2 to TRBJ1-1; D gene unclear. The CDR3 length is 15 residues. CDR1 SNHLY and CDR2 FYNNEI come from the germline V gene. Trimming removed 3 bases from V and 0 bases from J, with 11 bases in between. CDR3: CASSESPGMNTEAFF. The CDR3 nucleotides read TGTGCCAGCAGTGAGTCTCCAGGTATGAACACTGAAGCTTTCTTT.

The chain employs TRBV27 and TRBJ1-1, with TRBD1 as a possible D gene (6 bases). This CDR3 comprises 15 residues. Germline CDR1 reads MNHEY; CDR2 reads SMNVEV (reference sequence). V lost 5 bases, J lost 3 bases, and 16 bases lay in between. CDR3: CASSSQGLGDTEAFF. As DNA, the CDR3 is TGTGCCAGCAGTAGTCAGGGGTTGGGGGACACTGAAGCTTTCTTT.

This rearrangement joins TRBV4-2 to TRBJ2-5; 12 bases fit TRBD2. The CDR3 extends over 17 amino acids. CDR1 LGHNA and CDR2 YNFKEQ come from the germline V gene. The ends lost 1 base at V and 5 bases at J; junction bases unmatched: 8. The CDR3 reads CASSQVGLAGGAETQYF. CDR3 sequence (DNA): TGTGCCAGCAGCCAAGTCGGTCTAGCGGGAGGGGCCGAGACCCAGTACTTC.

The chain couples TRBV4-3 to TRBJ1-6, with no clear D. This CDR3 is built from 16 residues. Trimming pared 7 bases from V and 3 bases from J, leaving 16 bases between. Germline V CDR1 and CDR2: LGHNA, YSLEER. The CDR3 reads CASTYGISGYNSPLHF. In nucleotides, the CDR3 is TGCGCCAGCACCTACGGAATCTCAGGCTATAATTCACCCCTCCACTTT.

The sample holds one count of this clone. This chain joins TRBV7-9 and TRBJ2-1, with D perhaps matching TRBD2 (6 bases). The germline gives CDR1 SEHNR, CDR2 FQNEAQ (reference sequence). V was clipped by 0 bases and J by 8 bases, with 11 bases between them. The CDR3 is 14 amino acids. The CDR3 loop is CASSLAGSDHEQFF. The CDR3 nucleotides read TGTGCCAGCAGCTTAGCCGGGAGTGATCATGAGCAGTTCTTC.

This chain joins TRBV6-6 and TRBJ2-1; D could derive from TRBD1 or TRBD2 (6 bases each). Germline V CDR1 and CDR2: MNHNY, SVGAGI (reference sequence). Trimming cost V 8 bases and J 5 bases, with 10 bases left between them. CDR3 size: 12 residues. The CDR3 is CASCGDNNEQFF. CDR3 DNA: TGTGCCAGCTGCGGGGACAACAATGAGCAGTTCTTC.

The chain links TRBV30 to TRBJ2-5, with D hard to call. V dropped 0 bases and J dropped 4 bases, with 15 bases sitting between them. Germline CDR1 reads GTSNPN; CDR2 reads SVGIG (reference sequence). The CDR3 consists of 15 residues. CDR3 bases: TGTGCCTGGAGTGTATTTAATGCTTTTACAGAGACCCAGTACTTC. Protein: CAWSVFNAFTETQYF. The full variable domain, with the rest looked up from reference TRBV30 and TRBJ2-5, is SQTIHQWPATLVQPVGSPLSLECTVEGTSNPNLYWYRQAAGRGLQLLFYSVGIGQISSEVPQNLSASRPQDRQFILSSKKLLLSDSGFYLCAWSVFNAFTETQYFGPGTRLLVL.

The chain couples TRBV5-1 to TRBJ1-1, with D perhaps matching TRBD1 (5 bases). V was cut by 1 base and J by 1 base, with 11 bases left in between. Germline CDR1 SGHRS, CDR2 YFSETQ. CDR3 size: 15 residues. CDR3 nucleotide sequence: TGCGCCAGCAGCTTGCAGGGAGGGAGGAACACTGAAGCTTTCTTT. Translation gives CASSLQGGRNTEAFF.

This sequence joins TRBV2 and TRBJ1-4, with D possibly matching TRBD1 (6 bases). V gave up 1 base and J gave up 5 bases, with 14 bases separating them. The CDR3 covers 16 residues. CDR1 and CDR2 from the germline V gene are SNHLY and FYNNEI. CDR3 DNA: TGTGCCAGCAGTGAAGAGGGGGGACTTCTGAATGAAAAACTGTTTTTT. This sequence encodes CASSEEGGLLNEKLFF.

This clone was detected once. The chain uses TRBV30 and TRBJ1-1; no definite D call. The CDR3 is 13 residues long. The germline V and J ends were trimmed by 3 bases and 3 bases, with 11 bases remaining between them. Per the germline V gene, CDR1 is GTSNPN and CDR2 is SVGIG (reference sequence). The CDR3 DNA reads TGTGCCTGGAGGGGTCCGGGCGACACTGAAGCTTTCTTT. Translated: CAWRGPGDTEAFF.

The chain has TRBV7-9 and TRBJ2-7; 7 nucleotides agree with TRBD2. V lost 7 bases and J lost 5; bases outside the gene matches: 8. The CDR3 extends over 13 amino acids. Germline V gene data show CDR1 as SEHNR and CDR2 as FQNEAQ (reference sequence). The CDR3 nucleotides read TGTGCCAGCACGTCTAGCGGTCGTCACGAGCAGTACTTC. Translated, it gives CASTSSGRHEQYF.

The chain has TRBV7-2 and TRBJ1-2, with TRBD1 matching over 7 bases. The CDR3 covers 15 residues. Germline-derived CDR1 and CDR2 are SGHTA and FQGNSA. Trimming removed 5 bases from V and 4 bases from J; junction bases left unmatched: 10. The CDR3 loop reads CASSQTGDTFYGYTF. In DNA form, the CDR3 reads TGTGCCAGCAGCCAAACAGGGGACACGTTCTATGGCTACACCTTC.

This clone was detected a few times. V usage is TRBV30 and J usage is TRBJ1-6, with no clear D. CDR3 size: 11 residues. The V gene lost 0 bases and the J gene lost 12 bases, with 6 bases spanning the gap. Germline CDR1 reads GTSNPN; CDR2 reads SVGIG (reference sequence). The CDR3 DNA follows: TGTGCCTGGAGTGTATCTTTACCCCTCCACTTT. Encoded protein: CAWSVSLPLHF.

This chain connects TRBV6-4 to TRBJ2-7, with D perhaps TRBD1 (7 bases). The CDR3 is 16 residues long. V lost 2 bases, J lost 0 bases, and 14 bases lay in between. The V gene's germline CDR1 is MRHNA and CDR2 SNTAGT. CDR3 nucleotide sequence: TGTGCCAGCAGTGACGGGGGGACAGATGTCTCCTACGAGCAGTACTTC. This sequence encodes CASSDGGTDVSYEQYF.